Listed below are T cell receptor beta chains from one sample, sequenced in a study of human CD8 memory T cell subsets. Each CDR3 protein gets one entry in TCRdb, which reprocessed the 5' RACE reads and gives no DNA. Its listing shows about 8,800 distinct CDR3 sequences. The specimen was CD8+ T cells from PBMCs. The origin of the receptors is a human donor in good health. The CDR3 runs from the conserved cysteine through the conserved F or W. Clone size appears in some rows only: once, few, many, or a class for an expanded clone.

CDR3 protein | V gene | clone size | J gene
CASSQESGYEQYF | TRBV4-3 | - | TRBJ2-7
CSVDSRNNYGYTF | TRBV29-1 | - | TRBJ1-2
CASSDQDGYNEQFF | TRBV2 | - | TRBJ2-1
CASSVERRESYNEQFF | TRBV9 | - | TRBJ2-1
CASSEGTHYNEQFF | TRBV6-4 | - | TRBJ2-1
CASSDQPGQGRDEQYF | TRBV6-1 | - | TRBJ2-7
CASKSLRDSGGLRPDTQYF | TRBV6-5 | - | TRBJ2-3
CSVEGTFLDRGFEQYF | TRBV29-1 | - | TRBJ2-7
CAISEPGQGFSYEQYF | TRBV10-3 | - | TRBJ2-7
CASSSPTAGTGYVNTEAFF | TRBV7-9 | - | TRBJ1-1
CASSSATGSYEQYF | TRBV28 | - | TRBJ2-7
CASSLLAGDLRETQYF | TRBV7-6 | - | TRBJ2-5
CASSFGRGPRGYTF | TRBV12-3/TRBV12-4 | - | TRBJ1-2
CASRPMDRLNTEAFF | TRBV3-1 | medium-sized | TRBJ1-1
CASSEVGGGAYEQYF | TRBV2 | - | TRBJ2-7
CASSDRANTGELFF | TRBV7-9 | - | TRBJ2-2
CASSPRLAGAHSYEQYF | TRBV14 | - | TRBJ2-7
CASSPQGHEQYF | TRBV3-1 | - | TRBJ2-7
CASSLGNQPQHF | TRBV7-9 | medium-sized | TRBJ1-5
CASSLGLATYEQYF | TRBV7-2 | - | TRBJ2-7
CASSPGTSGSYEQYF | TRBV12-3/TRBV12-4 | - | TRBJ2-7
CSANWGYEQFF | TRBV20-1 | - | TRBJ2-1
CASSLIPGRGTDSYQETQYF | TRBV7-6 | - | TRBJ2-5
CASTGGWEQYF | TRBV27 | - | TRBJ2-7
CASSQEGVLDEQFF | TRBV7-9 | medium-sized | TRBJ2-1
CASSSPFVGSSYNEQFF | TRBV28 | medium-sized | TRBJ2-1
CASSEIGTGTLNTEAFF | TRBV6-5 | - | TRBJ1-1
CASSRVPATYNEQFF | TRBV28 | - | TRBJ2-1
CASSPYSGNTIYF | TRBV27 | - | TRBJ1-3
CASSSSGQYNEQFF | TRBV28 | - | TRBJ2-1
CASSPLWGYRNTGELFF | TRBV7-8 | - | TRBJ2-2
CASSLDGTSLGEQYF | TRBV12-3/TRBV12-4 | - | TRBJ2-7
CASSLGTIPGNTEAFF | TRBV13 | - | TRBJ1-1
CASSESRPSGANVLTF | TRBV25-1 | - | TRBJ2-6
CASSGLDREHAHYTF | TRBV28 | - | TRBJ1-2
CASSTLGLHTDTQYF | TRBV19 | - | TRBJ2-3
CAWSGWDSYEQYF | TRBV30 | medium-sized | TRBJ2-7
CASSQDRGAGAREKLFF | TRBV4-3 | - | TRBJ1-4